The 18 T cell receptor beta chains reported below all come from one sample, sequenced in a study of cytomegalovirus exposure and HLA in healthy donors. Primers included in the PCR were 60 Vbeta and 13 Jbeta primers. The method was immunoSEQ multiplex PCR; TCRdb's version includes in-frame clones alone and lacks a portion of them. Among about 55,000 clones listed, about 82% were seen once. The sample was PBMCs. Every receptor here comes from a man aged 25 to 40 in good health and CMV-seronegative.

The V call is TRBV7-9, the J call TRBJ1-1; 7 positions agree with TRBD1. CDR1 is SEHNR, CDR2 FQNEAQ, per germline (reference sequence). The CDR3 contains 13 residues. V dropped 3 bases and J dropped 7; count of bases not matched to a gene: 5. The CDR3 nucleotides are TGTGCCAGCAGCTTCGGGACAGACTATGAAGCTTTCTTT. Its translation is CASSFGTDYEAFF.

CDR3 residues: CAWSPGVLGQPQHF. In DNA form, the CDR3 reads TGTGCCTGGAGTCCAGGGGTTCTGGGTCAGCCCCAGCATTTT. The V call is TRBV30, the J call TRBJ1-5, with TRBD1 as a possible D gene (6 bases). V was trimmed by 2 bases and J by 6 bases, leaving 14 bases between them. Per germline, CDR1 GTSNPN and CDR2 SVGIG (reference sequence). The CDR3 runs 14 residues.

This clone was seen a handful of times. The genes are TRBV5-1 and TRBJ2-3; tentative D call: TRBD2 (5 bases). The CDR3 consists of 15 residues. Germline loops: CDR1 SGHRS, CDR2 YFSETQ. V shed 1 base and J shed 2 bases, with 11 bases lying between them. CDR3 in DNA: TGCGCCAGCAGCTTGATTGGGGAGAACACAGATACGCAGTATTTT. Translation: CASSLIGENTDTQYF. The full variable domain, in which reference TRBV5-1 and TRBJ2-3 provide the parts outside the CDR3, is KAGVTQTPRYLIKTRGQQVTLSCSPISGHRSVSWYQQTPGQGLQFLFEYFSETQRNKGNFPGRFSGRQFSNSRSEMNVSTLELGDSALYLCASSLIGENTDTQYFGPGTRLTVL.

This rearrangement joins TRBV12-5 to TRBJ2-3, with 13 bases lining up with TRBD2. The germline V gene has CDR1 LGHNT and CDR2 FRNRAP. The CDR3 extends over 18 amino acids. After removal of 0 bases from V and 1 base from J, the junction contained 4 bases not matched to a gene. CDR3 nucleotides: TGTGCTAGTGGTTTGGTACTGGGACTAGCGGGGCGCACAGATACGCAGTATTTT. Its translation is CASGLVLGLAGRTDTQYF.

This clone has just one count. This chain joins TRBV5-4 and TRBJ1-2; D is undetermined. Germline-derived CDR1 and CDR2 are SGHNT and YYREEE (reference sequence). The CDR3 is 13 residues long. V was clipped by 0 bases and J by 4 bases, with 7 bases between them. CDR3 amino acids: CASSLERSYGYTF. CDR3 DNA: TGTGCCAGCAGCTTGGAGAGATCCTATGGCTACACCTTC.

The chain couples TRBV4-3 to TRBJ2-7; 8 bases match TRBD1. Unmatched junction bases numbered 9, after V lost 3 bases and J lost 2 bases. The CDR3 has 16 residues. The V gene's germline CDR1 is LGHNA and CDR2 YSLEER. CDR3 sequence: CASSHSSTGETYEQYF. The CDR3 DNA reads TGCGCCAGCAGCCATTCATCGACAGGGGAGACCTACGAGCAGTACTTC.

The chain links TRBV5-4 to TRBJ1-3; possibly TRBD1 for D (5 bases). Germline CDR1 SGHNT, CDR2 YYREEE (reference sequence). The CDR3 is 13 residues long. V gave up 4 bases and J gave up 1 base, with 6 bases separating them. The CDR3 protein is CASSRGSGNTIYF. CDR3 coding DNA: TGTGCCAGCAGCCGGGGGTCTGGAAACACCATATATTTT.

The chain joins TRBV12-2 to TRBJ1-4; the D call TRBD1 from the table was never checked on the DNA. TRBV12-2 has pseudogene status. This CDR3 has 16 amino acids. CDR3 residues: CASRLPLTGESEKLFF. DNA for the CDR3: TGTGCAAGTCGCTTACCCTTGACAGGGGAGAGCGAAAAACTGTTTTTT.

The chain carries TRBV11-3 and TRBJ2-1; no clear D gene. The germline gives CDR1 SGHNT, CDR2 YENEEA. CDR3 length: 14 amino acids. V was trimmed by 5 bases and J by 3 bases, leaving 11 bases between them. CDR3 nucleotides: TGTGCCAGCAGCCCAAGCCTTTTCTACAATGAGCAGTTCTTC. Translation: CASSPSLFYNEQFF. Complete variable domain (other parts from reference TRBV11-3 and TRBJ2-1): EAGVVQSPRYKIIEKKQPVAFWCNPISGHNTLYWYLQNLGQGPELLIRYENEEAVDDSQLPKDRFSAERLKGVDSTLKIQPAELGDSAVYLCASSPSLFYNEQFFGPGTRLTVL.

The genes are TRBV5-4 and TRBJ2-1; 8 bases align to TRBD2. The germline V gene encodes CDR1 SGHNT and CDR2 YYREEE (reference sequence). The CDR3 loop spans 15 amino acids. J was trimmed by 2 bases and V by 1 base; bases with no gene match: 2. The CDR3 coding sequence is TGTGCCAGCAGCTTGACTAGCGGTCCCTACAATGAGCAGTTCTTC. It yields the protein CASSLTSGPYNEQFF.

The gene calls are TRBV6-1 and TRBJ1-2; weak D call: TRBD1 (6 bases). CDR3 length: 14 amino acids. V shed 6 bases and J shed 8 bases, with 19 bases lying between them. The germline V gene encodes CDR1 MNHNS and CDR2 SASEGT. This chain's CDR3 is CASRNRAEPYGYTF. The DNA of the CDR3 is TGTGCCAGCAGAAACAGGGCTGAACCCTACGGCTACACCTTC.

The J gene is TRBJ2-2, the V gene TRBV5-6; 7 bases fit TRBD1. V shed 6 bases, J shed 2 bases, and the junction held 7 bases outside the gene matches. The CDR3 has 15 residues. In germline, CDR1 is SGHDT, CDR2 YYEEEE. CDR3 sequence (DNA): TGTGCCAGCATCCTTGGGGACAGAAACACCGGGGAGCTGTTTTTT. Its protein is CASILGDRNTGELFF. The complete variable domain, with remaining parts taken from reference TRBV5-6 and TRBJ2-2, reads DAGVTQSPTHLIKTRGQQVTLRCSPKSGHDTVSWYQQALGQGPQFIFQYYEEEERQRGNFPDRFSGHQFPNYSSELNVNALLLGDSALYLCASILGDRNTGELFFGEGSRLTVL.

The chain is built from TRBV10-3 and TRBJ1-2; D perhaps matches TRBD1 (6 bases). This CDR3 has 18 amino acids. V lost 10 bases and J 0 bases, leaving 27 bases between the germline ends. The germline V gene has CDR1 ENHRY and CDR2 SYGVKD. The CDR3 DNA follows: TGTGCCACCAAGGATTCGGCGCAGGGGCCAAACTCTAACTATGGCTACACCTTC. It encodes CATKDSAQGPNSNYGYTF.

J is TRBJ2-1 and V is TRBV2, with D maybe TRBD2 (6 bases). Germline CDR1 SNHLY, CDR2 FYNNEI. V was clipped by 0 bases and J by 7 bases, with 13 bases between them. The CDR3 totals 15 residues. CDR3 protein: CASSEALRGRNEQFF. The CDR3 DNA follows: TGTGCCAGCAGTGAAGCGCTTCGGGGGAGGAATGAGCAGTTCTTC.

The V call is TRBV2, the J call TRBJ1-1, with 7 bases matching TRBD1. Germline CDR1 reads SNHLY; CDR2 reads FYNNEI. This CDR3 contains 13 residues. After removal of 6 bases from V and 7 bases from J, the junction contained 8 bases not matched to a gene. CDR3 DNA sequence: TGTGCCAGCAGAGGGGGCCCAAGGGTTGAAGCTTTCTTT. Its translation: CASRGGPRVEAFF.

This clone was picked up a small number of times. Other nucleotide sequences from this sample produce the same CDR3. The chain joins TRBV6-5 to TRBJ1-6; 7 bases align to TRBD1. This CDR3 comprises 16 residues. After removal of 4 bases from V and 5 bases from J, the junction contained 8 bases not matched to a gene. The germline V gene encodes CDR1 MNHEY and CDR2 SVGAGI. This CDR3 is CASSWGNRGHNSPLHF. Here the CDR3 DNA reads TGTGCCAGCAGTTGGGGGAACAGGGGTCATAATTCACCCCTCCACTTT.

The table lists this clone with a few counts. The V call is TRBV28, the J call TRBJ1-1, with D unresolved. Trimming cost V 7 bases and J 7 bases, with 13 bases left between them. The CDR3 consists of 12 residues. Germline V gene lookup returns CDR1 MDHEN and CDR2 SYDVKM. This CDR3 is CASTRSGGEAFF. The CDR3 DNA reads TGTGCCAGCACCCGCTCAGGAGGTGAAGCTTTCTTT.

The CDR3 spells CASSGKLLNTGELFF. CDR3 DNA: TGTGCCAGCAGTGGCAAGCTTTTAAACACCGGGGAGCTGTTTTTT. The chain has TRBV6-1 and TRBJ2-2; the D is unclear. The CDR3 has 15 residues. The germline V gene has CDR1 MNHNS and CDR2 SASEGT. V lost 4 bases and J lost 2, with 11 bases in between.